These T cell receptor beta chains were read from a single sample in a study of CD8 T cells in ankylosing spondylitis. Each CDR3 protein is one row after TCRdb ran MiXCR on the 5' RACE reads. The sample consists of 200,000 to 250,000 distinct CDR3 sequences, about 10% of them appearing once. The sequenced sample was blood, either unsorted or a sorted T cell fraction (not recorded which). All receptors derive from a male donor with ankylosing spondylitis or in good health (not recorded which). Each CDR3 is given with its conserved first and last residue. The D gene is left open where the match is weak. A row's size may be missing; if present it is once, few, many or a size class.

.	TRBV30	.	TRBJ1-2	TGTGCCTGGAAGGATGGACCTGGAGACTACACCTTC	CAWKDGPGDYTF
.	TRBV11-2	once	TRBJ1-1	TGTGCCAGCAGCTTAGAGGACGCATGGAACACTGAAGCTTTCTTT	CASSLEDAWNTEAFF
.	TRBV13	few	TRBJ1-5	TGTGCCAGCAGCTTAGGAGGTCCAGGGCCCCAGCATTTT	CASSLGGPGPQHF
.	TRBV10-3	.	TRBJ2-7	TGTGCCATCAGTGAGTCGCCGGGACACCTCTACGAGCAGTACTTC	CAISESPGHLYEQYF
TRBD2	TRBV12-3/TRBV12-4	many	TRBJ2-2	TGTGCCAGCAGTTACCCGGGGGGGATGGGCACCGGGGAGCTGTTTTTT	CASSYPGGMGTGELFF
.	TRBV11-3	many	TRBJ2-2	TGTGCCAGCAGCTTGAGGGGGAACACCGGGGAGCTGTTTTTT	CASSLRGNTGELFF
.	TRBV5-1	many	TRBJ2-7	TGCGCCAGCAGCGCCCCCTACGAGCAGTACTTC	CASSAPYEQYF
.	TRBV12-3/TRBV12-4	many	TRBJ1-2	TGTGCCAGCACCCCGGGACGGACCTCTGGGGGCTACACCTTC	CASTPGRTSGGYTF
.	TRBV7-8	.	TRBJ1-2	TGTACCAGCAGCTCCGGACAGAACTATGGCTACACCTTC	CTSSSGQNYGYTF
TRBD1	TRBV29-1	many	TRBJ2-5	TGCAGCGTTGGAGGGGGCGAAAAGACCCAGTACTTC	CSVGGGEKTQYF
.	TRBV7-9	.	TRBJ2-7	TGTGCCAGCAGCCAATCGGGACTTTCCTACGAGCAGTACTTC	CASSQSGLSYEQYF
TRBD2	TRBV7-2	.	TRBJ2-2	TGTGCCAGCAGCTCAGGCGCGGGGGGGTACACCGGGGAGCTGTTTTTT	CASSSGAGGYTGELFF
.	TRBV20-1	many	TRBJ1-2	TGCAGTGCTAGTTGGGGTCATGGCTACACCTTC	CSASWGHGYTF
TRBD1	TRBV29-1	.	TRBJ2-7	TGCAGCGTTGACGGAGACAGGGGTGCCTACGAGCAGTACTTC	CSVDGDRGAYEQYF
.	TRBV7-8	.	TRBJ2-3	TGTACCAGCAGCAGCGGGACAACAGGAGGGGATACGCAGTATTTT	CTSSSGTTGGDTQYF
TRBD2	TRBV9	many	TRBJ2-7	TGTGCCAGCAGCGTTGGGTCGGGGGGGACCTACGAGCAGTACTTC	CASSVGSGGTYEQYF
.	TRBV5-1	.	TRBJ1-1	TGCGCCAGCAGCTTGAGCGGGCTGGACACTGAAGCTTTCTTT	CASSLSGLDTEAFF
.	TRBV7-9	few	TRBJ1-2	TGTGCCAGCAGCCCTACCCCAAAAGACAGAAACTATGGCTACACCTTC	CASSPTPKDRNYGYTF
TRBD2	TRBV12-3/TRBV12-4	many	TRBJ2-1	TGTGCCAGCAGCCCCGCCGGGGGGGGGGCGTACAATGAGCAGTTCTTC	CASSPAGGGAYNEQFF
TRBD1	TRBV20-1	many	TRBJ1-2	TGCAGTGCTAGAGATACGCACAGGGGTAACTATGGCTACACCTTC	CSARDTHRGNYGYTF
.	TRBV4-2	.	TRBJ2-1	TGTGCCAGCAGCCAACCCCAGAATGGGAATGAGCAGTTCTTC	CASSQPQNGNEQFF
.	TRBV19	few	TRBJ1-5	TGTGCCAGTAGTATTTCAGGGCCTCGGAAGGATCAGCCCCAGCATTTT	CASSISGPRKDQPQHF
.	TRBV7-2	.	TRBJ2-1	TGTGCCAGCAGCTTAGCGTGGCCTAGGGACGGTTACAATGAGCAGTTCTTC	CASSLAWPRDGYNEQFF
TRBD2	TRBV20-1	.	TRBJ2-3	TGCAGTGCTAGTCAGCCGGAAGCGGGGGGAGGAGATACGCAGTATTTT	CSASQPEAGGGDTQYF
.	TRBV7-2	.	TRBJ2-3	TGTGCCAGCAGCTCCGGCGGATATTCCACAGATACGCAGTATTTT	CASSSGGYSTDTQYF
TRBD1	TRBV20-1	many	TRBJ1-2	TGCAGTGCTAGTGGCGTACAGGGGGGCGTAGTAGGCTACACCTTC	CSASGVQGGVVGYTF
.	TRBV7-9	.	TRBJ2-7	TGTGCCAGCATTAGGCAGGGAACCTACGAGCAGTACTTC	CASIRQGTYEQYF
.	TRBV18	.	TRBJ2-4	TGTGCCAGCTCACCAGCCTGGGGGATCAAAAACATTCAGTACTTC	CASSPAWGIKNIQYF
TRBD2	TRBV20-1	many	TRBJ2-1	TGCAGTGCTAGAGATTTAAGTAGCGGGAGGATCTTATCTTACAATGAGCAGTTCTTC	CSARDLSSGRILSYNEQFF
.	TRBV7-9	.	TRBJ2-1	TGTGCCAGCAGCTTCGCGGGACGAGGCGGTGAGCAGTTCTTC	CASSFAGRGGEQFF
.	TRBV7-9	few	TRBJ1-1	TGTGCCAGCAGCTTAAAACTTATGAACACTGAAGCTTTCTTT	CASSLKLMNTEAFF
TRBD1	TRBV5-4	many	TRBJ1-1	TGTGCCAGCAGCTTGGGAGGGGCCGGGACAGGGGCCCCCCGTGTGACTGAAGCTTTCTTT	CASSLGGAGTGAPRVTEAFF
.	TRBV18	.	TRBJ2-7	TGTGCCAGCTCACCAGGTTCGGGCCTCAGCTCCTACGAGCAGTACTTC	CASSPGSGLSSYEQYF
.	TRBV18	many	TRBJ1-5	TGTGCCAGCTCCCAAGGGGCTGGGAGCAATCAGCCCCAGCATTTT	CASSQGAGSNQPQHF
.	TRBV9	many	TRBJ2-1	TGTGCCAGCAGCCCTCAGGGGTACGATGAGCAGTTCTTC	CASSPQGYDEQFF
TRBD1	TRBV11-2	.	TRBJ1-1	TGTGCCAGCAGCGCTAAGTTGACAGGGGTTCAGGCTTTCTTT	CASSAKLTGVQAFF
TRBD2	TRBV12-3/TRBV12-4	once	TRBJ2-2	TGTGCCAGCAGCCCCCAGGCGGGGGGGAACACCGGGGAGCTGTTTTTT	CASSPQAGGNTGELFF
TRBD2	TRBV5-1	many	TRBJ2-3	TGCGCCAGCAGCTTGGTTACTAGCGGGGGAGGTGGAGTCACAGATACGCAGTATTTT	CASSLVTSGGGGVTDTQYF
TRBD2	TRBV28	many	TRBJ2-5	TGTGCCACCCAAAGCCCTAGCGGGTATCAAGAGACCCAGTACTTC	CATQSPSGYQETQYF
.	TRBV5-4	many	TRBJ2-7	.	CASSWGDGILYF
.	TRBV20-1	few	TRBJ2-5	TGCAGTGCTAAGCCGGGACGGAGGGAGACCCAGTACTTC	CSAKPGRRETQYF
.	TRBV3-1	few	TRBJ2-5	TGTGCCAGCAGCCAAGCATTTTTACGGGGTCAAGAGACCCAGTACTTC	CASSQAFLRGQETQYF
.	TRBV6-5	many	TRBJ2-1	TGTGCCAGCCAGACCTACAATGAGCAGTTCTTC	CASQTYNEQFF
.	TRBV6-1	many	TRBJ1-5	TGTGCCAGCACCCCCCGGGGAAGTGGGAGCAATCAGCCCCAGCATTTT	CASTPRGSGSNQPQHF
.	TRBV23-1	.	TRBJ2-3	TGCGCCAGCAGTCAGCTCGACGGCTGCACAGATACGCAGTATTTT	CASSQLDGCTDTQYF
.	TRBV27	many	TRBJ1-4	TGTGCCAGCAGTTTAAAGGGGTACGCCGGGAATGAAAAACTGTTTTTT	CASSLKGYAGNEKLFF
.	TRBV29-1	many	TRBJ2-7	TGCAGCGTCACTCTCACGGACGGGACAACCTACGAGCAGTACTTC	CSVTLTDGTTYEQYF
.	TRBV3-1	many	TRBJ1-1	TGTGCCAGCAGCCAAGACAGGAGGAGGACTGAAGCTTTCTTT	CASSQDRRRTEAFF
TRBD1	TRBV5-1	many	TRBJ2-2	TGCGCCAGCAGGAGACAGGGAAACACCGGGGAGCTGTTTTTT	CASRRQGNTGELFF
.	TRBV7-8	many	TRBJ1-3	TGTGCCAGCAGCCCCTACAGGGCCCCCTCTGGAAACACCATATATTTT	CASSPYRAPSGNTIYF
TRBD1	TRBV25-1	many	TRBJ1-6	TGTGCCAGCAGTGCGACAGGGGGCAATTCACCCCTCCACTTT	CASSATGGNSPLHF
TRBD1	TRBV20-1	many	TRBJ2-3	TGCAGTGCTAGAGCGGTGGACAGGGGGCATGGAGATACGCAGTATTTT	CSARAVDRGHGDTQYF
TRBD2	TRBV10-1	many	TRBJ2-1	TGCGCCAGCAGCCGGGGGGAGCGGGGCGATGAGCAGTTCTTC	CASSRGERGDEQFF
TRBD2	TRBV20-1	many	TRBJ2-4	TGCAGTGCTAGAGATGCCCGGGGGGGAGACATTCAGTACTTC	CSARDARGGDIQYF
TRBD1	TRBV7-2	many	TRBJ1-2	TGTGCCAGCAGCGCAGGACAGGGTACGGGCTACACCTTC	CASSAGQGTGYTF
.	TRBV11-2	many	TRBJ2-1	TGTGCCAGCAGCTTAGATCTATGGGGGGGGGCCGACAATGAGCAGTTCTTC	CASSLDLWGGADNEQFF
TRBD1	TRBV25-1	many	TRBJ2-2	TGTGCCAGCAGCCCCGGGACAGGGATCCCCGGGGAGCTGTTTTTT	CASSPGTGIPGELFF